The entry below gives a single T cell receptor (beta chain) sequence along with its context. Its antigen is not identified. V was clipped by 0 bases and J by 6 bases; unmatched bases: 4. The CDR3 sequence is 16 residues long. Germline assignment: CDR1 MDHEN and CDR2 SYDVKM. Measured with immunoSEQ multiplex PCR; TCRdb has only the in-frame clones, and not every one. The sample yields around 70,000 clones, over 75% seen once. This entry comes from a study of OX40 agonist ivuxolimab in advanced cancers. Study information: One hepatocellular carcinoma and a couple of cutaneous melanoma patients partially responded. Findings and caveats of the study: More expanded clones were seen, on average, in CD8+ T cells than in CD4+. Expansion of clones was among the lowest in partial responders at 0.1-3.0 mg/kg.

The V and J genes are TRBV28 and TRBJ1-5, with 11 nucleotides matching TRBD1. This clonotype was sampled from an adult with an advanced solid tumor such as melanoma, head and neck, liver or kidney cancer. The sequenced sample was CD4+ or CD8+ T cells sorted from blood, obtained in a trial of the OX40 agonist ivuxolimab. The CDR3 spells CASSLWGQGEGQPQHF. The CDR3 DNA sequence: TGTGCCAGCAGTTTATGGGGACAGGGGGAGGGTCAGCCCCAGCATTTT.